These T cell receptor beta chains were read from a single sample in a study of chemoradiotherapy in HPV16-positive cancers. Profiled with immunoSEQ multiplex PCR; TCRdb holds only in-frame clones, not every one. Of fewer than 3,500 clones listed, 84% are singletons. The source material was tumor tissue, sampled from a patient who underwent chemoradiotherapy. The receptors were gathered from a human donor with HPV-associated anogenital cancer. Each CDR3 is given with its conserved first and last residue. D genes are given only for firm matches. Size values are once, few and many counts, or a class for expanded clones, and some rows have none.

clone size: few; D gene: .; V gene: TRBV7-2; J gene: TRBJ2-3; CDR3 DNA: TGTGCCAGCAGTACTTACACAGATACGCAGTATTTT; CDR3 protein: CASSTYTDTQYF
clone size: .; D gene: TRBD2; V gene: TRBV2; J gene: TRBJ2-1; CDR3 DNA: TGTGCCAGCAGACGACTAGCGTACAATGAGCAGTTCTTC; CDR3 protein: CASRRLAYNEQFF
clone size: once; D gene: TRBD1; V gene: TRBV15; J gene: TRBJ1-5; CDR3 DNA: TGTGCCACCAGCAGGGCTGGACAGGGGAATCAGCCCCAGCATTTT; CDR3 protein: CATSRAGQGNQPQHF
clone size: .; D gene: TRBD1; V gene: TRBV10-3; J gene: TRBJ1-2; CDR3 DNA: TGTGCCATCAGTGAGGGGACAGGGGACTATGGCTACACCTTC; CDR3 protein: CAISEGTGDYGYTF
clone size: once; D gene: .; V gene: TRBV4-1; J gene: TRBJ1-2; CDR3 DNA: TGCGCCAGCAGCCAAGATGAACAGGGTTCCTATGGCTACACCTTC; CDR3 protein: CASSQDEQGSYGYTF
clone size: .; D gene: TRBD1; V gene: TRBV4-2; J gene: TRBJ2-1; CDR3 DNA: TGTGCCAGCAGCCAAATACAGGGGGCAGAATACAATGAGCAGTTCTTC; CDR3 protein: CASSQIQGAEYNEQFF
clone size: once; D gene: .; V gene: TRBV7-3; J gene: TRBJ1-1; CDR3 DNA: TGTGCCAGCAGCCCTAGGGGGTCAGACACTGAAGCTTTCTTT; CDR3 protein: CASSPRGSDTEAFF
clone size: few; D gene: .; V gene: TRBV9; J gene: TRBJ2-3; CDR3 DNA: TGTGCCAGCAGCAACACGGACTATAGCACAGATACGCAGTATTTT; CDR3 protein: CASSNTDYSTDTQYF
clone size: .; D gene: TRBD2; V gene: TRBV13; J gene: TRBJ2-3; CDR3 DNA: TGTGCCAGCAGCCTCTCCCGACTAGCATATACGCAGTATTTT; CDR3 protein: CASSLSRLAYTQYF
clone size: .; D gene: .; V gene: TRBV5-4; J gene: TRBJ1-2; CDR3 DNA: TGTGCCAGCAGCCAAACAGGGATCGGCGGCTACACCTTC; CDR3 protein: CASSQTGIGGYTF